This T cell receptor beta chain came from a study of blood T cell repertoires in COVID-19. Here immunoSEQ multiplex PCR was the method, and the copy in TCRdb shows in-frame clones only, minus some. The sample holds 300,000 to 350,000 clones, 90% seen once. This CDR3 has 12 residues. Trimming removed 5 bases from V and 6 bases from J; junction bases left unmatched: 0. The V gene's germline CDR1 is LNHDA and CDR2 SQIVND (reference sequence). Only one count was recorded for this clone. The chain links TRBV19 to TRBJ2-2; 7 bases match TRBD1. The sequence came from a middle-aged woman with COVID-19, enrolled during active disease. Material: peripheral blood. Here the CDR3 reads CASSQGAGELFF. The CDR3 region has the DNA TGTGCCAGTAGTCAGGGGGCCGGGGAGCTGTTTTTT.